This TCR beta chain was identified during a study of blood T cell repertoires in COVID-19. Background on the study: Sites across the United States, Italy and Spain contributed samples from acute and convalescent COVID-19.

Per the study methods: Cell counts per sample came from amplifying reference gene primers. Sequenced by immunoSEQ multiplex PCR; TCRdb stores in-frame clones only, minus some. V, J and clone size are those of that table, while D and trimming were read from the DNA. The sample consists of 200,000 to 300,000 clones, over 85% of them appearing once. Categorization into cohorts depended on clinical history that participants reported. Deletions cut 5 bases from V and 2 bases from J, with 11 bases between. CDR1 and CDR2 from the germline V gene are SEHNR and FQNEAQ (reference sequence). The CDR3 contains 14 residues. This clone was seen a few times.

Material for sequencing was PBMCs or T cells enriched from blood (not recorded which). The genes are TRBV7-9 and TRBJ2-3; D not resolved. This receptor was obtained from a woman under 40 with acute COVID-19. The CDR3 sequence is CASSLFGYTDTQYF. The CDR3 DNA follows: TGTGCCAGCAGCCTGTTCGGGTACACAGATACGCAGTATTTT.